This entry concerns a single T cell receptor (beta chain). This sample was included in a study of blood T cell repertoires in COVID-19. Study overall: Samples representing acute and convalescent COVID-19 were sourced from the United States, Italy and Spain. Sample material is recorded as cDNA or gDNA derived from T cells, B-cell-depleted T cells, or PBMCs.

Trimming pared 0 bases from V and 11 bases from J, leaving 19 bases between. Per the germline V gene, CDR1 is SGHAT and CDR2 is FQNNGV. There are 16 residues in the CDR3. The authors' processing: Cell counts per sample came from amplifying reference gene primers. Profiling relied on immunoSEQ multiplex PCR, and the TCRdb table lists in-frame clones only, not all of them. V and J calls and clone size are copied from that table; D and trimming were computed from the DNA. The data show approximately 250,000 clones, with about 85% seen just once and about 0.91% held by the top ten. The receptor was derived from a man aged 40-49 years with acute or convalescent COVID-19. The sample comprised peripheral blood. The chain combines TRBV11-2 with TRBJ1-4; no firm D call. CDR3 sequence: CASSLDSPMKAGKLFF. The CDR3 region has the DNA TGTGCCAGCAGCTTAGATTCCCCCATGAAGGCCGGGAAACTGTTTTTT.